The 3 T cell receptor beta chains below all came from one sample that was sequenced in a study of T cell responses to AZD1222 COVID-19 vaccine. Libraries were prepared by immunoSEQ multiplex PCR; TCRdb keeps only in-frame clonotypes and omits some of them. The repertoire includes about 93,000 clones, over 85% of them detected once, and less than 3.5% sits in the top ten. This specimen consisted of peripheral blood, obtained on day 0 of MenACWY control vaccination. The receptors originated from an adult in good health.

The rearrangement links TRBV6-6 to TRBJ1-6; D unresolved. CDR1 and CDR2 from the germline V gene are MNHNY and SVGAGI (reference sequence). The CDR3 contains 15 residues. Trimming took off 0 bases at V and 7 bases at J, with 10 bases between the two ends. The CDR3 region is CASSYSPFSNSPLHF. For the CDR3, the DNA is TGTGCCAGCAGTTACTCTCCTTTCTCAAATTCACCCCTCCACTTT.

The genes are TRBV11-2 and TRBJ2-5, with 10 bases aligning to TRBD1. In germline, CDR1 is SGHAT, CDR2 FQNNGV. The trim removed 3 bases at V and 5 bases at J, leaving 6 bases unmatched. CDR3 length: 15 residues. The CDR3 DNA sequence: TGTGCCAGCAGCTTTACCAGGACAGGGGGGGAGACCCAGTACTTC. Translating it yields CASSFTRTGGETQYF.

V is TRBV11-2 and J is TRBJ1-1, with D perhaps matching TRBD1 (6 bases). In germline, CDR1 is SGHAT, CDR2 FQNNGV. The CDR3 extends over 16 amino acids. Trimming shortened V by 5 bases and J by 7 bases, and 23 bases separated the two germline ends. The CDR3 DNA sequence: TGTGCCAGCAGCCCATCTGGGTGGGCAGGGGAGGTTGAAGCTTTCTTT. Translating gives CASSPSGWAGEVEAFF.